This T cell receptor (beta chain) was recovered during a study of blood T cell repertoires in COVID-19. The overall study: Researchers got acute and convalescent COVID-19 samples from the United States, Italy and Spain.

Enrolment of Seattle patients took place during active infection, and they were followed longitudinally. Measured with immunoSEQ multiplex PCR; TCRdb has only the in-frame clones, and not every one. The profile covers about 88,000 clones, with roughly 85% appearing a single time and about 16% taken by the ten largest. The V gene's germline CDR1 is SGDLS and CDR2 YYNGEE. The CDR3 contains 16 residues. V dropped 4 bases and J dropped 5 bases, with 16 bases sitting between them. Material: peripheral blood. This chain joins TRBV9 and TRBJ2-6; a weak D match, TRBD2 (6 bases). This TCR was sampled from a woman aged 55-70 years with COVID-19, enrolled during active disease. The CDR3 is CASSPRLEGWANVLTF. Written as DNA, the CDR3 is TGTGCCAGCAGCCCCCGATTGGAGGGTTGGGCCAACGTCCTGACTTTC.